This T cell receptor (beta chain) was observed in a study of blood T cell repertoires in COVID-19 (TCRdb year 2020). The study in broad terms: The collaborator samples originated in the United States, Italy and Spain and spanned the acute and convalescent phases of COVID-19. Sample metadata almost always included a de-identified subject ID, COVID-19 status, age in years and sex. The repertoires were made available in a free public database intended to serve as a resource for research on the immune response to SARS-CoV-2. HLA class I and class II types, where available, came from metadata supplied by the sample provider rather than from assay-based typing. Samples came from the ongoing ImmuneRACE study (first 160 participants) plus 1,254 subjects from 6 global collaborators. The material from the prospective study consisted of cDNA or gDNA derived from T cells, B-cell-depleted T cells, or PBMCs. Deeply sampled blood TCRbeta repertoires from subjects exposed to, actively infected with, or recovered from COVID-19 were included in the dataset. Study-level results and caveats: The quantity of clinical and demographic metadata differed by source and by participant and was supplied without curation.

Concerning this clone itself: No antigen is known for it. Base qualities are missing; no much larger clone stands one base away.

TCRbeta CDR3 regions were amplified from genomic DNA by means of the immunoSEQ Assay, a bias-controlled multiplex PCR. The paper's processing steps were these. The number of nucleated cells in each sample was estimated from the amplification of reference gene primers within the assay. To quantify the absolute abundance of each unique TCRbeta CDR3 rearrangement, sequence reads were collapsed and filtered. For each sample, productive Simpson clonality was calculated as the square root of Simpson's diversity index across productive rearrangements. TCRdb holds this immuneACCESS table with in-frame rearrangements only. Some clones are missing; in checked studies, unresolved V genes explain under half, and the rest has no known cause. V, J and clone size derive from that table, while D and trimming were established from the DNA sequence. The sample has 300,000 to 400,000 clones on record, roughly 90% of them singletons. Under 5% of the sample is in the top ten clones.

The CDR3 starts with the cysteine, ends with the phenylalanine, and has 19 residues. The DNA shown is the 57-base CDR3, in frame from base 1. V has 5 bases trimmed and J has 4 bases trimmed; junction bases matching no gene number 19. CDR1 KGHDR and CDR2 SFDVKD are derived from the germline V gene. The collaborating institutions used their own protocols to collect whole blood in K2EDTA tubes. For TCRbeta analysis, collaborators shipped samples in one of three forms: frozen whole blood, isolated PBMCs, or DNA extracted from either of those sample types. The TCR sequence derives from a woman in her forties or fifties with active or convalescent COVID-19. Sequenced sample: peripheral blood. The chain was built from TRBV24-1 and TRBJ1-5, and 7 junctional nucleotides match TRBD1. CDR3 reads: CATSASLSRRGPENQPQHF. The DNA sequence is as follows: TGTGCCACCAGTGCAAGCCTTAGTAGAAGGGGGCCGGAGAATCAGCCCCAGCATTTT.